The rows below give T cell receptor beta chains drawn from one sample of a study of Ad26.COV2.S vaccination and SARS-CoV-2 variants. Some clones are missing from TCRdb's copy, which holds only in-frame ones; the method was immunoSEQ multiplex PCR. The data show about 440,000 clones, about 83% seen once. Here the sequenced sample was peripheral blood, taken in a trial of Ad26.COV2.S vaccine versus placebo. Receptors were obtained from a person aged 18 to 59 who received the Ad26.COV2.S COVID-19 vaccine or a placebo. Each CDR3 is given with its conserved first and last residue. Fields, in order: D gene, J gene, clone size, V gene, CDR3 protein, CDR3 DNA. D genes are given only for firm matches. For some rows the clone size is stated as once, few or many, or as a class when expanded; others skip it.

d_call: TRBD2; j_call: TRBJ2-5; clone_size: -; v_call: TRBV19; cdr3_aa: CATGFRRGETQYF; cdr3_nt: TGTGCCACCGGGTTCCGACGGGGGGAAACCCAGTACTTC
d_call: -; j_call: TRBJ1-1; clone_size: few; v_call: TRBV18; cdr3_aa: CASSQIGQTNTEAFF; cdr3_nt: TGTGCCAGCTCACAGATCGGACAGACGAACACTGAAGCTTTCTTT
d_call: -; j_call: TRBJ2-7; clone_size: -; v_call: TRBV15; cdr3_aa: CATSREGLSYEQYF; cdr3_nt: TGTGCCACCAGCAGAGAAGGACTCTCCTACGAGCAGTACTTC
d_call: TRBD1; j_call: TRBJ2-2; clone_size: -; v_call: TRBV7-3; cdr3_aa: CASSGTGGTGELFF; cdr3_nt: TGTGCCAGCAGCGGGACAGGGGGTACCGGGGAGCTGTTTTTT
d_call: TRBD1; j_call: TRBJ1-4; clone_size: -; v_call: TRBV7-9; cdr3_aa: CASSPGTATLEKLFF; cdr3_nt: TGTGCCAGCAGCCCCGGGACAGCAACGCTTGAAAAACTGTTTTTT
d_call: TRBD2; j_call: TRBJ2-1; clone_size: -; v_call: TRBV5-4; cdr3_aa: CASSSGLAGAQYNEQFF; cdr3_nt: TGTGCCAGCAGCTCGGGACTAGCGGGAGCCCAGTACAATGAGCAGTTCTTC
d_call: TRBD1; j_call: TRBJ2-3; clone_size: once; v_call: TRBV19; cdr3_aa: CASGTGGPDTQYF; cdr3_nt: TGTGCCAGCGGGACAGGGGGACCAGATACGCAGTATTTT
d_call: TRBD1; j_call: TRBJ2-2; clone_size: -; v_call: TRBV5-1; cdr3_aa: CASSLRQGNTGELFF; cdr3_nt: TGCGCCAGCAGCTTAAGACAGGGGAACACCGGGGAGCTGTTTTTT
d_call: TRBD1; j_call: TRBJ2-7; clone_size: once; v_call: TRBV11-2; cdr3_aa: CASRRPGQGFEQYF; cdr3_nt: TGTGCCAGCAGACGGCCGGGACAGGGGTTCGAGCAGTACTTC
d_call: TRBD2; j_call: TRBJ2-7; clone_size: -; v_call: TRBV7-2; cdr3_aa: CASSLGLAGESEQYF; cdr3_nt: TGTGCCAGCAGCCTCGGACTAGCGGGAGAAAGCGAGCAGTACTTC
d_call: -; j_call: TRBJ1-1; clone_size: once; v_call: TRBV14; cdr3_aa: CASSQGAGPNTEAFF; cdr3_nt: TGTGCCAGCAGCCAAGGGGCAGGCCCGAACACTGAAGCTTTCTTT
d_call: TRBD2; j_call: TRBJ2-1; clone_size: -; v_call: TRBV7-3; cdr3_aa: CASSQRPGLETEQFF; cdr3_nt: TGTGCCAGCAGCCAGAGACCGGGACTAGAAACGGAGCAGTTCTTC
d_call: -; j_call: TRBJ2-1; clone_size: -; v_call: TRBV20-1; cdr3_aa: CRGPGEQFF; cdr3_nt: TGCAGGGGACCCGGTGAGCAGTTCTTC
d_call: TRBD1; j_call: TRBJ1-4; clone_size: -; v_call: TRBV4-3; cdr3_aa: CASSQTGGLNEKLFF; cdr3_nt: TGCGCCAGCAGCCAGACAGGGGGACTTAATGAAAAACTGTTTTTT
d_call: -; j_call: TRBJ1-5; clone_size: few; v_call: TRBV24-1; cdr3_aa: CATSIQDSNQPQHF; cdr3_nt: TGTGCCACCAGTATACAGGATAGCAATCAGCCCCAGCATTTT
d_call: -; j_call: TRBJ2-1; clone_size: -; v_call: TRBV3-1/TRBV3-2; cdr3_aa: CASSQVNLAGKNEQFF; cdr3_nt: TGTGCCAGCAGCCAAGTTAACCTGGCGGGGAAGAATGAGCAGTTCTTC
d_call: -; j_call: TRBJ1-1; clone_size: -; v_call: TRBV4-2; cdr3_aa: CASSQAHAQTLEAFF; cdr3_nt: TGTGCCAGCAGCCAGGCTCATGCACAGACCCTTGAAGCTTTCTTT
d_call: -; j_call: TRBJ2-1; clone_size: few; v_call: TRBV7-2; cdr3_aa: CASRLGNEQFF; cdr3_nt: TGTGCCAGCAGACTAGGGAATGAGCAGTTCTTC
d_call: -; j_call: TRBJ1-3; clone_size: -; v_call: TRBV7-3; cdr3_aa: CASSEGLGNTIYF; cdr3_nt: TGTGCCAGCAGCGAGGGACTGGGAAACACCATATATTTT